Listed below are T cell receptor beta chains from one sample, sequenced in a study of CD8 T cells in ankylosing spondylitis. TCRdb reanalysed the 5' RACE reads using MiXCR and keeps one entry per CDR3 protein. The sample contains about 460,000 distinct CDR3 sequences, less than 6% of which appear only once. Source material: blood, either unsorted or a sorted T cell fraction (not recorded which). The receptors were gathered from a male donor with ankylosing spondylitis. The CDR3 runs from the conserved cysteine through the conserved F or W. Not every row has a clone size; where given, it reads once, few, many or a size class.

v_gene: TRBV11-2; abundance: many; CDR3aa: CASSLDTDTEAFF
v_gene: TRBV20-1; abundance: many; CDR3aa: CSASEQGYEQYF
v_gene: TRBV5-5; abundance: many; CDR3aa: CASSFLPLQGTDTQYF
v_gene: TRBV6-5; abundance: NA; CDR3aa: CASSYIWVENQPQHF
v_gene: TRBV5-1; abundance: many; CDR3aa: CASSAGQSPYNEQFF
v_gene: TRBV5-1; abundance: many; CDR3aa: CASSLGPLFSPLHF
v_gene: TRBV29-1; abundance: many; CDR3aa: CSVEEGAQNQNIQYF
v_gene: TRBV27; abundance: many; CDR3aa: CASSRLGTSGEIGTDTQYF
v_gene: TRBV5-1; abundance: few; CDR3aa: CASSLGSGGPSTDTQYF
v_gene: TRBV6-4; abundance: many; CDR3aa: CASSDSTSGHNTGELFF
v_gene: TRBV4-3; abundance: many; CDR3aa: CASSQRGVAGRGSGYTF
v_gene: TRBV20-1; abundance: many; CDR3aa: CSARGQGLPPYEQYF
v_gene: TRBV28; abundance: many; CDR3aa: CASSLLAGGILSEQFF
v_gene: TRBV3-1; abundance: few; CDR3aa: CASSQEGQGAVEQYF
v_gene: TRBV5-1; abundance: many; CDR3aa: CASSLNSGGLYNEQFF
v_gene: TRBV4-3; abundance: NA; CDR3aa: CASSTSNEQFF
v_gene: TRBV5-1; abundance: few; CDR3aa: CASSLAWDSPGPQHF
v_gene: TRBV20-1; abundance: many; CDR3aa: CSARDFRPRALYNSPLHF
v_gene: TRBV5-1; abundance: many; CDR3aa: CASRATGAVGDTQYF
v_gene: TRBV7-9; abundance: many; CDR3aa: CASSAGGGNEKLFF
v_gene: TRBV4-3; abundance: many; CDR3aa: CASSQEARVTNEKLFF
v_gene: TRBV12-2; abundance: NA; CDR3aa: CASRLANPGLGDRETQYF
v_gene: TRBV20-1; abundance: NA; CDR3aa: CSARAPSGYEQYF
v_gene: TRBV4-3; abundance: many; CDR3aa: CASSQVGWGGTYEQYF
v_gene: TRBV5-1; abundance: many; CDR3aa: CASSLGTGANVLTF
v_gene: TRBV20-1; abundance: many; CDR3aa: CSAQRGSGNTEAFF
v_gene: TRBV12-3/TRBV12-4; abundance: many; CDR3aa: CASGAYYEQYF
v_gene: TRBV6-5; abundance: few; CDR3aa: CASSAPFNEQFF
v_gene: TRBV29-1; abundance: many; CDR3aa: CSVQTSEITGELFF
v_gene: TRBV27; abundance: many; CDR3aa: CASSLGSPSGGYEQYF
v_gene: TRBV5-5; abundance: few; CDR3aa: CASSRMSRRQETQYF